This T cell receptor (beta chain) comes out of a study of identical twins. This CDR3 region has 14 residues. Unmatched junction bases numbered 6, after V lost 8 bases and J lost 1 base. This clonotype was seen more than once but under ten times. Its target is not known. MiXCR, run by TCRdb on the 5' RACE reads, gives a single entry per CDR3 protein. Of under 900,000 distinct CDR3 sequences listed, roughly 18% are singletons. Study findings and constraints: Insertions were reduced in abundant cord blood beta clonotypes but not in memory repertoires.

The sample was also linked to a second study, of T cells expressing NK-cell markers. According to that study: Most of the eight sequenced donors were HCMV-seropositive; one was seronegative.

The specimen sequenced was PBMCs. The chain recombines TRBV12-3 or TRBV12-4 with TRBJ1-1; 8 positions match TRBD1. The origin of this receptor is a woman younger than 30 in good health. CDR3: CASGQGQKNTEAFF. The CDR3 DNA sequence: TGTGCCAGCGGACAGGGACAGAAGAACACTGAAGCTTTCTTT.